This T cell receptor beta chain derives from a study of response to subunit inactivated influenza vaccine. There are 15 residues in the CDR3. From germline, CDR1 is SGHRS and CDR2 YFSETQ. Trimming took 4 bases from V and 1 from J; bases not matched to a gene: 7. A single record per CDR3 protein comes from TCRdb applying MiXCR to the RT-PCR reads. The sample has more than 500,000 distinct CDR3 sequences; about 10% are singletons. This clonotype was recorded at least ten times. These data were also filed under a second study, of T cells expressing NK-cell markers. That source reports: The authors generated TCR beta cDNA through 5'RACE template switching with UMIs. Of the CD8+ T cell pool in roughly 6 donors, roughly 1.0-7.5% was accounted for by dominant NKG2C+ clonotypes.

The sample here was PBMCs from blood, taken on the day of vaccination. This TCR was recovered from a man aged 45-65 years who received an inactivated influenza vaccine. The chain is built from TRBV5-1 and TRBJ2-5, with 7 bases matching TRBD1. The CDR3 region has the DNA TGCGCCAGCAGCCCCGGGACAGCCTTCCAAGAGACCCAGTACTTC. This encodes CASSPGTAFQETQYF.